One sample yielded the 14 T cell receptor beta chains listed below, sequenced in a study of cytomegalovirus exposure and HLA in healthy donors. Produced via immunoSEQ multiplex PCR; TCRdb's table is partial and in-frame only. The table records more than 120,000 clones, roughly 89% of them present only once. Sequencing used PBMCs. The source of these receptors is a man in his late teens or twenties in good health and CMV-seropositive.

The CDR3 DNA reads TGTGCCAGCCGTTCCGGGGGCAGGGGGCCCGAGCAGTACTTC. Amino acids: CASRSGGRGPEQYF. The chain carries TRBV28 and TRBJ2-7; 8 bases are a match to TRBD1. The CDR3 length is 14 residues. Germline lookup yields CDR1 MDHEN and CDR2 SYDVKM. Germline trimming cut 8 bases from V and 6 bases from J; bases unmatched to any gene: 12.

This chain joins TRBV30 and TRBJ1-1; D possibly corresponds to TRBD1 (6 bases). Trimming removed 8 bases at V and 1 base at J, with 11 bases between. The CDR3 contains 12 residues. Germline lookup yields CDR1 GTSNPN and CDR2 SVGIG (reference sequence). CDR3 residues: CAARRGNTEAFF. The DNA for the CDR3 is TGTGCCGCCCGCAGGGGGAACACTGAAGCTTTCTTT.

The V call is TRBV10-3, the J call TRBJ2-7, with 14 bases matching TRBD2. Germline V gene sequence: CDR1 ENHRY, CDR2 SYGVKD. The CDR3 has 16 residues. The J segment lost 3 bases and the V segment lost 5 bases, leaving 6 bases of the junction unmatched. The CDR3 spells CAISLTGLAGGYEQYF. DNA for the CDR3: TGTGCCATCAGTCTTACTGGACTAGCGGGAGGCTACGAGCAGTACTTC.

This rearrangement joins TRBV5-1 to TRBJ1-2; 8 bases are shared with TRBD1. The ends lost 4 bases at V and 8 bases at J; junction bases unmatched: 4. Germline V gene data show CDR1 as SGHRS and CDR2 as YFSETQ. CDR3 length: 12 amino acids. The CDR3 reads CASSVTGGGYTF. The CDR3 DNA follows: TGCGCCAGCAGCGTTACAGGGGGAGGCTACACCTTC.

The gene calls are TRBV2 and TRBJ2-7, with 10 positions matching TRBD1. V lost 6 bases and J lost 7; bases outside the gene matches: 9. Germline loops: CDR1 SNHLY, CDR2 FYNNEI. The length of the CDR3 is 14 residues. The CDR3 DNA follows: TGTGCCAGCAGGCAGGACAGGGGGGAAGGTGAGCAGTACTTC. Its protein is CASRQDRGEGEQYF.

The chain couples TRBV9 to TRBJ2-1; 14 nucleotides align to TRBD2. CDR1 is SGDLS and CDR2 is YYNGEE in the germline V gene. V gave up 4 bases and J gave up 7 bases; unmatched junction bases: 16. The CDR3 loop spans 19 amino acids. CDR3 in amino acids: CASSPHGTSGSRRRNEQFF. CDR3 DNA: TGTGCCAGCAGCCCCCACGGGACTAGCGGGAGTCGTCGACGGAATGAGCAGTTCTTC.

To note about this clone: Germline is not matched at one junction end, which may reflect a read error. The rearrangement uses TRBV2 and TRBJ1-5, with 7 bases matching TRBD1. Germline CDR1 SNHLY, CDR2 FYNNEI. This CDR3 spans 11 amino acids. CDR3 amino acids: CASSGERGLDF. The CDR3 region has the DNA TGTGCCAGCAGTGGCGAAAGGGGGCTGGATTTT.

The chain couples TRBV7-3 to TRBJ1-1; TRBD1 matches at 9 bases. This CDR3 spans 13 amino acids. Germline V gives CDR1 SGHTA, CDR2 FQGTGA. With 4 bases clipped from V and 8 bases from J, the junction kept 5 bases outside the gene matches. The CDR3 DNA follows: TGTGCCAGCAGCTACGGACAGGGGTACGAAGCTTTCTTT. Its protein is CASSYGQGYEAFF.

This clone was counted once. The chain links TRBV10-3 to TRBJ1-2, with 7 bases matching TRBD1. V trimming: 6 bases; J trimming: 7 bases; junction bases outside the gene matches: 8. The CDR3 has 13 residues. Per germline, CDR1 ENHRY and CDR2 SYGVKD. The CDR3 sequence: CAIRATGIGGYTF. The DNA of the CDR3 is TGTGCCATCAGGGCGACAGGGATTGGTGGCTACACCTTC.

The chain joins TRBV19 to TRBJ2-3; 10 bases are shared with TRBD2. There are 15 residues in the CDR3. Trimming cost V 3 bases and J 9 bases; bases outside gene matches: 9. CDR1 and CDR2 (germline): LNHDA, SQIVND (reference sequence). CDR3 amino acids: CASSIPSGGIDTQYF. As DNA, the CDR3 is TGTGCCAGTAGTATCCCTAGCGGGGGAATCGACACGCAGTATTTT.

This chain links TRBV5-4 with TRBJ2-5; D remains ambiguous. CDR3 length: 15 residues. V lost 0 bases and J lost 5, with 14 bases in between. Germline CDR1 SGHNT, CDR2 YYREEE (reference sequence). CDR3 residues: CASSLASGVLETQYF. The DNA for the CDR3 is TGTGCCAGCAGCTTGGCGTCAGGTGTGTTGGAGACCCAGTACTTC.

V gene TRBV7-9 combines with J gene TRBJ2-7; TRBD2 is a possible D gene (6 bases). This CDR3 region has 14 residues. CDR1 is SEHNR and CDR2 is FQNEAQ in the germline V gene (reference sequence). Trimming pared 4 bases from V and 3 bases from J, leaving 13 bases between. CDR3 bases: TGTGCCAGCAGCTCCGGGACTTTTTTCTACGAGCAGTACTTC. Translated, it gives CASSSGTFFYEQYF.

This sequence joins TRBV5-1 and TRBJ2-1, with 8 bases matching TRBD2. Per the germline V gene, CDR1 is SGHRS and CDR2 is YFSETQ. Germline trimming cut 4 bases from V and 14 bases from J; bases unmatched to any gene: 5. There are 11 residues in the CDR3. The CDR3 DNA is TGCGCCAGCAGCGCCGGGGGGGAGGAGTTCTTC. Its protein product is CASSAGGEEFF. The full variable domain, its missing parts supplied by reference TRBV5-1 and TRBJ2-1, is KAGVTQTPRYLIKTRGQQVTLSCSPISGHRSVSWYQQTPGQGLQFLFEYFSETQRNKGNFPGRFSGRQFSNSRSEMNVSTLELGDSALYLCASSAGGEEFFGPGTRLTVL.

The chain links TRBV15 to TRBJ2-1; D unresolved. Trimming left V 0 bases short and J 7 bases short, with 13 bases between. The CDR3 runs 15 residues. Germline V gene sequence: CDR1 LNHNV, CDR2 YYDKDF (reference sequence). The CDR3 coding sequence is TGTGCCACCAGCAGAGAGGCGGCCTCTGGGAATGAGCAGTTCTTC. It translates to CATSREAASGNEQFF.